The present T cell receptor beta chain was sequenced within a study of cytomegalovirus exposure and HLA in healthy donors. The study, taken as a whole, reports: Rarity held for most TCR sequences, but there were some public TCRs that occurred in many donors. Reports showed the classifier diagnosing cytomegalovirus status with high specificity and sensitivity.

In regard to this clone: Its cognate antigen is unknown.

Germline assignment: CDR1 LNHDA and CDR2 SQIVND (reference sequence). This CDR3 contains 14 residues. V was trimmed by 6 bases and J by 4 bases, leaving 15 bases between them. Sequencing used immunoSEQ multiplex PCR; TCRdb keeps in-frame clones, though not all of them. Of about 160,000 clones listed, just under 90% are singletons. Among the 120 or so subjects of the validation cohort, separate from the approximately 700-subject first cohort, were the donors. This TCR was recovered from a man aged 18 to 29 in good health and CMV-seropositive. Sequenced: PBMCs. The genes are TRBV19 and TRBJ1-2, with D maybe TRBD1 (6 bases). The CDR3, as DNA: TGTGCCAGTAGCGTAAAGACAGGTGTCTATGGCTACACCTTC. It is translated as CASSVKTGVYGYTF.